One and the same sample provided the 29 T cell receptor beta chains below, sequenced in a study of shared clonotypes between healthy human individuals. TCRdb's table, derived via immunoSEQ multiplex PCR, lists solely in-frame clones and lacks some. The sample shows about 2 million clones, just under 95% of them seen only once. Only CD45RO-negative cells positively selected for CCR7 counted as naive CD8 cells, so terminally differentiated effector memory CD45RA+ cells were excluded. Material for sequencing was naive CD8+ T cells sorted from blood. Source of these receptors: a man between 18 and 29 years old in good health.

The chain has TRBV27 and TRBJ2-1; 7 bases fit TRBD2. V lost 6 bases to trimming and J lost 7 bases; unmatched junction nucleotides: 15. The CDR3 has 16 residues. Germline-derived CDR1 and CDR2 are MNHEY and SMNVEV (reference sequence). CDR3 residues: CASSLLKRGGMNEQFF. The DNA of the CDR3 is TGTGCCAGCAGCCTACTCAAGCGGGGAGGTATGAATGAGCAGTTCTTC.

As for this clone: Other DNA sequences within the sample encode an identical CDR3. The chain links TRBV27 to TRBJ2-7; D gene uncertain. Trimming shortened V by 3 bases and J by 4 bases, and 10 bases separated the two germline ends. Germline values: CDR1 MNHEY, CDR2 SMNVEV (reference sequence). The CDR3 is made up of 13 amino acids. The CDR3 sequence is CASSFRQSYEQYF. The CDR3, as DNA: TGTGCCAGCAGTTTCAGGCAGAGTTACGAGCAGTACTTC.

The chain uses TRBV7-9 and TRBJ2-7; tentative D call: TRBD1 (5 bases). Germline V CDR1 and CDR2: SEHNR, FQNEAQ (reference sequence). Trimming removed 0 bases from V and 5 bases from J, with 20 bases in between. CDR3 length: 17 residues. The CDR3, as DNA: TGTGCCAGCAGCTTAGCTCTTTCCGCGGCAGGGTCCCACGAGCAGTACTTC. Its protein is CASSLALSAAGSHEQYF.

The chain employs TRBV11-2 and TRBJ2-7; unclear D gene. Per the germline V gene, CDR1 is SGHAT and CDR2 is FQNNGV. Trimming took off 7 bases at V and 1 base at J, with 8 bases between the two ends. CDR3 length: 12 residues. Here the CDR3 reads CASTARSYEQYF. Written as DNA, the CDR3 is TGTGCCAGCACGGCCAGGTCCTACGAGCAGTACTTC.

This chain uses TRBV9 with TRBJ1-3; D perhaps matches TRBD1 (6 bases). The germline gives CDR1 SGDLS, CDR2 YYNGEE. Trimming cost V 7 bases and J 2 bases, with 13 bases left between them. This CDR3 has 14 amino acids. The CDR3 DNA reads as TGTGCCAGCTGCCCAGGGGAAACTGGAAACACCATATATTTT. It codes for CASCPGETGNTIYF.

The V gene is TRBV4-3, the J gene TRBJ1-1; D is uncertain. V was clipped by 10 bases and J by 1 base, with 16 bases between them. This CDR3 is 14 amino acids long. Germline loops: CDR1 LGHNA, CDR2 YSLEER. CDR3 residues: CATNTRTANTEAFF. The DNA of the CDR3 is TGCGCCACCAACACACGAACCGCGAACACTGAAGCTTTCTTT.

Points on this clone: Different DNA sequences within this sample yield the same CDR3. The chain has TRBV7-8 and TRBJ2-7; unclear D gene. The CDR3 runs 12 residues. Trimming pared 5 bases from V and 1 base from J, leaving 6 bases between. Germline CDR1 and CDR2: SGHVS and FQNEAQ. CDR3: CASSPSSYEQYF. CDR3 in DNA: TGTGCCAGCAGCCCTAGTTCCTACGAGCAGTACTTC.

The chain employs TRBV11-1 and TRBJ2-7, with 11 nucleotides matching TRBD1. Germline CDR1 is SGHAT and CDR2 is FQDESV (reference sequence). This CDR3 has 15 residues. V was pared by 2 bases and J by 3 bases, with 3 bases of the junction left unmatched. The CDR3 nucleotides are TGTGCCAGCAGCTTAAGGACAGGGGGCCACTACGAGCAGTACTTC. Amino acids: CASSLRTGGHYEQYF.

The chain combines TRBV7-9 with TRBJ2-1, with 9 bases fitting TRBD1. CDR1 and CDR2 from the germline V gene are SEHNR and FQNEAQ (reference sequence). Germline trimming cut 5 bases from V and 10 bases from J; bases unmatched to any gene: 3. The CDR3 runs to 12 residues. The CDR3 sequence: CASSPGQGEQFF. DNA for the CDR3: TGTGCCAGCAGCCCCGGACAGGGGGAGCAGTTCTTC.

V usage is TRBV11-2 and J usage is TRBJ2-2; D uncertain. Trimming took 1 base from V and 4 from J, leaving 22 bases between them. Germline-derived CDR1 and CDR2 are SGHAT and FQNNGV. The CDR3 length is 19 residues. The DNA for the CDR3 is TGTGCCAGCAGCTTAGGCTGGTCCAGCCTAGACGAGATCACCGGGGAGCTGTTTTTT. This codes for CASSLGWSSLDEITGELFF.

This sequence joins TRBV2 and TRBJ2-7; D is unresolved. The CDR3 consists of 14 residues. Trimming took off 4 bases at V and 6 bases at J, with 16 bases between the two ends. Germline CDR1 reads SNHLY; CDR2 reads FYNNEI. In nucleotides, the CDR3 is TGTGCCAGCAGTGGGTTTCCGGGTACCAGCGAGCAGTACTTC. Encoded protein: CASSGFPGTSEQYF. The full variable domain, completed using reference TRBV2 and TRBJ2-7, is EPEVTQTPSHQVTQMGQEVILRCVPISNHLYFYWYRQILGQKVEFLVSFYNNEISEKSEIFDDQFSVERPDGSNFTLKIRSTKLEDSAMYFCASSGFPGTSEQYFGPGTRLTVT.

This sequence joins TRBV10-3 and TRBJ1-1; the D gene is possibly TRBD1 (5 bases). Germline CDR1 ENHRY, CDR2 SYGVKD. The CDR3 is 14 residues long. Trimming stripped 0 bases from V and 14 bases from J, with 19 bases between. The CDR3 bases are TGTGCCATCAGTGAGTCGCCGAACCGGGACCCTCTCTTCTTT. Translated: CAISESPNRDPLFF.

With respect to this clone: Within the sample, other DNA sequences also encode this same CDR3. V usage is TRBV5-1 and J usage is TRBJ2-1, with a weak D call TRBD1 (6 bases). V lost 2 bases, J lost 5 bases, and 8 bases lay in between. This CDR3 spans 13 amino acids. The germline gives CDR1 SGHRS, CDR2 YFSETQ. DNA for the CDR3: TGCGCCAGCAGCTTATGGACAGACAATGAGCAGTTCTTC. It translates to CASSLWTDNEQFF.

The V call is TRBV4-3, the J call TRBJ1-2; D perhaps matches TRBD1 (6 bases). The CDR3 contains 16 residues. CDR1 and CDR2 (germline): LGHNA, YSLEER. V lost 0 bases and J 4 bases, leaving 15 bases between the germline ends. The CDR3 nucleotides read TGCGCCAGCAGCCAAGATCCCACAGGGAGGGTCTATGGCTACACCTTC. Protein: CASSQDPTGRVYGYTF.

In DNA, the CDR3 is TGTGCCACCGCACACTCCTCTGGAAACACCATATATTTT. Translated: CATAHSSGNTIYF. V is TRBV19 and J is TRBJ1-3; the D is unclear. Between the trimmed V and J ends, which lost 10 bases and 0 bases, there was a span of 10 bases. This CDR3 has 13 amino acids. CDR1 LNHDA and CDR2 SQIVND come from the germline V gene (reference sequence). Filled out from reference TRBV19 and TRBJ1-3, the complete variable domain reads DGGITQSPKYLFRKEGQNVTLSCEQNLNHDAMYWYRQDPGQGLRLIYYSQIVNDFQKGDIAEGYSVSREKKESFPLTVTSAQKNPTAFYLCATAHSSGNTIYFGEGSWLTVV.

The chain has TRBV5-1 and TRBJ2-3; TRBD2 matches 9 bases. The V and J ends lost 4 bases and 6 bases, in that order; junction bases with no gene match: 12. The V gene's germline CDR1 is SGHRS and CDR2 YFSETQ. CDR3 length equals 16 residues. The CDR3, as DNA: TGCGCCAGCAGCCAGGAAGCGGGGGGACTCCCCGATACGCAGTATTTT. It encodes CASSQEAGGLPDTQYF.

This rearrangement joins TRBV2 to TRBJ2-7; TRBD1 agrees at 12 bases. The J segment lost 5 bases and the V segment lost 5 bases, leaving 7 bases of the junction unmatched. The length of the CDR3 is 15 residues. Germline-derived CDR1 and CDR2 are SNHLY and FYNNEI. The CDR3 nucleotides are TGTGCCAGCAGTTCCGGGACAGGGGGCAGTGACGAGCAGTACTTC. It encodes CASSSGTGGSDEQYF.

The V call is TRBV27, the J call TRBJ2-1; perhaps TRBD1 as D (5 bases). The CDR3 is 13 amino acids. Germline lookup yields CDR1 MNHEY and CDR2 SMNVEV (reference sequence). The ends were cut back, 3 bases at V and 10 bases at J, with 13 bases in the middle. The CDR3 loop reads CASSFGWGREQFF. CDR3 DNA: TGTGCCAGCAGTTTCGGTTGGGGCCGAGAGCAGTTCTTC.

The V call is TRBV4-3, the J call TRBJ2-7; TRBD2 agrees at 15 bases. Unmatched junction bases numbered 2, after V lost 4 bases and J lost 4 bases. CDR1 and CDR2 from the germline V gene are LGHNA and YSLEER. The CDR3 consists of 15 residues. The CDR3 loop is CASSPGTSGGYEQYF. In DNA form, the CDR3 reads TGCGCCAGCAGCCCGGGGACTAGCGGGGGGTACGAGCAGTACTTC.

V and J are TRBV5-1 and TRBJ2-1, with D perhaps matching TRBD1 or TRBD2 (5 bases each). V lost 3 bases, J lost 2 bases, and 15 bases lay in between. This CDR3 is 16 amino acids long. Per the germline V gene, CDR1 is SGHRS and CDR2 is YFSETQ. CDR3 nucleotides: TGCGCCAGCAGCTGGGGCGAGCGGCTCCCCTACAATGAGCAGTTCTTC. Its translation: CASSWGERLPYNEQFF.

The V and J genes are TRBV4-1 and TRBJ2-4; weak D call: TRBD1 (6 bases). Per germline, CDR1 MGHRA and CDR2 YSYEKL. The V end lost 0 bases, the J end lost 8 bases, and 11 bases lay between the germline ends. The CDR3 length is 14 residues. CDR3 DNA sequence: TGCGCCAGCAGCCAAGAAAAAGGGGGTGACATTCAGTACTTC. Protein sequence: CASSQEKGGDIQYF.

This clone was detected only a few times. This chain uses TRBV7-9 with TRBJ2-4; D call uncertain. Trimming pared 6 bases from V and 3 bases from J, leaving 9 bases between. This CDR3 has 13 residues. Looked up from germline, CDR1 is SEHNR and CDR2 is FQNEAQ (reference sequence). CDR3 nucleotide sequence: TGTGCCAGCAGTTCCCTAGACAAAAACATTCAGTACTTC. This codes for CASSSLDKNIQYF.

This rearrangement joins TRBV7-8 to TRBJ2-7; no clear D. The CDR3 contains 16 residues. Germline V CDR1 and CDR2: SGHVS, FQNEAQ. The V gene lost 3 bases and the J gene lost 7 bases, with 22 bases spanning the gap. This CDR3 is CASSFSIGVFGEEQYF. For the CDR3, the DNA is TGTGCCAGCAGCTTTTCGATTGGGGTATTCGGTGAGGAGCAGTACTTC.

The J gene is TRBJ2-2, the V gene TRBV27; 8 bases align to TRBD2. The V and J ends lost 6 bases and 4 bases, in that order; junction bases with no gene match: 7. CDR1 is MNHEY and CDR2 is SMNVEV in the germline V gene (reference sequence). The CDR3 length is 15 residues. The CDR3 region has the DNA TGTGCCAGCAGGGCGGGCGGGGGGCCCACCGGGGAGCTGTTTTTT. Amino acids: CASRAGGGPTGELFF.

The CDR3 loop reads CASSVLSGGLNEQFF. In DNA, the CDR3 is TGTGCCAGCAGCGTTCTATCGGGAGGGCTCAATGAGCAGTTCTTC. The chain recombines TRBV9 with TRBJ2-1; 8 bases fit TRBD2. The junction had 7 bases not matched to a gene; V was cut back by 2 bases and J by 6 bases. Per the germline V gene, CDR1 is SGDLS and CDR2 is YYNGEE. There are 15 residues in the CDR3.

This clone was seen only a few times. The chain links TRBV10-1 to TRBJ1-5, with D possibly matching TRBD1 (6 bases). Trimming removed 8 bases at V and 3 bases at J, with 11 bases between. The CDR3 has 13 amino acids. Germline V CDR1 and CDR2: WNHNN, SYGVQD (reference sequence). CDR3 region: CASPRGNNQPQHF. The CDR3 nucleotides read TGCGCCAGCCCGAGGGGGAACAATCAGCCCCAGCATTTT.

This clone came up once. This chain uses TRBV5-6 with TRBJ2-5; D ambiguous. The CDR3 sequence is 13 residues long. Trimming shortened V by 1 base and J by 5 bases, and 9 bases separated the two germline ends. Germline loops: CDR1 SGHDT, CDR2 YYEEEE. The chain's CDR3 is CASSLPEGETQYF. CDR3 sequence (DNA): TGTGCCAGCAGCTTGCCAGAAGGGGAGACCCAGTACTTC.

V and J are TRBV11-1 and TRBJ1-4; D is undetermined. There are 16 residues in the CDR3. The V end lost 7 bases, the J end lost 2 bases, and 17 bases lay between the germline ends. CDR1 and CDR2 from the germline V gene are SGHAT and FQDESV (reference sequence). The CDR3 nucleotides read TGTGCCAGCACCGAGGACGGGATCGGCACTAATGAAAAACTGTTTTTT. Its protein product is CASTEDGIGTNEKLFF.

The chain employs TRBV19 and TRBJ2-3, with TRBD2 matching over 11 bases. In germline, CDR1 is LNHDA, CDR2 SQIVND (reference sequence). The CDR3 sequence is 16 residues long. Trimming took 5 bases from V and 1 from J; bases not matched to a gene: 5. The CDR3 DNA is TGTGCCAGTAGTTCCCTAGCGGGGGGCCGCACAGATACGCAGTATTTT. This encodes CASSSLAGGRTDTQYF.